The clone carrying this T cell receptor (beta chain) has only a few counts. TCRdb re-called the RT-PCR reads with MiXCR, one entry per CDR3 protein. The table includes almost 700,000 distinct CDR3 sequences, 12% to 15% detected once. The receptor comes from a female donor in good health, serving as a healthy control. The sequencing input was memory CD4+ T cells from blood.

The CDR3 DNA reads as TGTGCCAGCAGACCGTTGACTAGCGGGAGTAATGAGCAGTTCTTC. This encodes CASRPLTSGSNEQFF. The chain couples TRBV6-1 to TRBJ2-1, with 12 bases lining up with TRBD2. V dropped 6 bases and J dropped 7; count of bases not matched to a gene: 7. CDR3 size: 15 residues. CDR1 is MNHNS, CDR2 SASEGT, per germline.